The entry below gives a single T cell receptor beta chain sequence along with its context. Its specificity is not known. The sample belongs to a study of T cells after yellow fever vaccination. Study outcomes and limitations: Researchers cautioned that FACS-sorted repertoires could harbor abundant clonotypes contaminating from the bulk population.

Trimming removed 5 bases from V and 5 bases from J, with 16 bases in between. This CDR3 region has 15 residues. Germline V gene lookup returns CDR1 LNHDA and CDR2 SQIVND (reference sequence). One entry per CDR3 protein, called by TCRdb with MiXCR from the 5' RACE reads. The table has approximately 150,000 distinct CDR3 sequences, around 9.3% seen once. The sequence derives from a man aged 18 to 30 who received the YFV17D yellow fever vaccine. The chain couples TRBV19 to TRBJ2-1; D not certain. The sample was CD8+ T cells sorted from PBMCs, taken 45 days after the yellow fever booster vaccination. CDR3 loop: CASSVTDGVNNEQFF. The CDR3 DNA follows: TGTGCCAGTAGTGTGACTGACGGCGTAAACAATGAGCAGTTCTTC. Supplemented by reference TRBV19 and TRBJ2-1, the full variable domain reads DGGITQSPKYLFRKEGQNVTLSCEQNLNHDAMYWYRQDPGQGLRLIYYSQIVNDFQKGDIAEGYSVSREKKESFPLTVTSAQKNPTAFYLCASSVTDGVNNEQFFGPGTRLTVL.